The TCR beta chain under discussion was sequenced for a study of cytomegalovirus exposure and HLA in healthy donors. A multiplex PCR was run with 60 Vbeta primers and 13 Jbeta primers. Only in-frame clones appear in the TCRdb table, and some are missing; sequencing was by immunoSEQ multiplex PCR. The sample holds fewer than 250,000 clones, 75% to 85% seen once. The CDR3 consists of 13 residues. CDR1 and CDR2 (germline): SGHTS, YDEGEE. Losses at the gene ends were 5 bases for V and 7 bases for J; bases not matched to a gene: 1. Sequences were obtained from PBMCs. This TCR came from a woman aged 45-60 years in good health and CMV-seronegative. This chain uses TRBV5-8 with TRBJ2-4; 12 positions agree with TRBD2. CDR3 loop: CASRTSGSNIQYF. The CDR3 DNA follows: TGTGCCAGCAGGACTAGCGGGAGTAACATTCAGTACTTC.